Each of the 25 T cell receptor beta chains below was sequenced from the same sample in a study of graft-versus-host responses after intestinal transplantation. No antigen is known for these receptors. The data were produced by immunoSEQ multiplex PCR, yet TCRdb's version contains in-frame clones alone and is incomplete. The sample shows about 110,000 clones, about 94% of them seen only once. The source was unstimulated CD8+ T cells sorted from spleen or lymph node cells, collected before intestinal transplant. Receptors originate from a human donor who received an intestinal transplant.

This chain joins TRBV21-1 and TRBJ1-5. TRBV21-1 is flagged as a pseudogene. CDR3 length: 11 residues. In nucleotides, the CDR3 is TGTGCCAGCACTCTATCCAGGCCCCAGCATTTT. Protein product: CASTLSRPQHF.

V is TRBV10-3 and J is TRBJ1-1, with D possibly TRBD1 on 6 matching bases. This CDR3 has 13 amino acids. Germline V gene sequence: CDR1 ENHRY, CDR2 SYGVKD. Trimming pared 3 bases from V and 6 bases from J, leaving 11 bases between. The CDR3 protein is CAISDLGASEAFF. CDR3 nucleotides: TGTGCCATCAGTGATTTGGGGGCCTCTGAAGCTTTCTTT.

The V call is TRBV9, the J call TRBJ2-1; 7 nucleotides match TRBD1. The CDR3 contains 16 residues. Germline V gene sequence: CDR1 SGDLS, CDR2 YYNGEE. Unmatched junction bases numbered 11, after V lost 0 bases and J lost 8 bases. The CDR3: CASSVVGRGPLDEQFF. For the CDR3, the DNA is TGTGCCAGCAGCGTAGTTGGAAGGGGGCCCCTCGATGAGCAGTTCTTC.

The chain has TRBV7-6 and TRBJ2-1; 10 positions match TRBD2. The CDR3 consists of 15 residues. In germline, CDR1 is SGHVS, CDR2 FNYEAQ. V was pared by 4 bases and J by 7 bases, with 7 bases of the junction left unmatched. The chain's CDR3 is CASSYSGRLVNEQFF. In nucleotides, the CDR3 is TGTGCCAGCAGCTATAGCGGGAGGTTAGTTAATGAGCAGTTCTTC.

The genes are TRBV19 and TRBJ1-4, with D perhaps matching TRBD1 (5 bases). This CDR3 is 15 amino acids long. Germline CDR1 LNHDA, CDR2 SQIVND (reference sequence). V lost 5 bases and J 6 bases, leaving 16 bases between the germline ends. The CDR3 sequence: CASSVHKGRDEKLFF. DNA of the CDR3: TGTGCCAGTAGTGTACATAAGGGACGCGATGAAAAACTGTTTTTT.

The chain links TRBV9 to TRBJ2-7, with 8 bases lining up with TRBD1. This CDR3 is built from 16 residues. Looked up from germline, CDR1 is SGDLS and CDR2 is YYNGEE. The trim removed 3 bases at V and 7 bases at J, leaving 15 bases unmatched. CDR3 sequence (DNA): TGTGCCAGCAGCGCCGGACCTAGGACAGGGTCGCATGAGCAGTACTTC. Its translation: CASSAGPRTGSHEQYF.

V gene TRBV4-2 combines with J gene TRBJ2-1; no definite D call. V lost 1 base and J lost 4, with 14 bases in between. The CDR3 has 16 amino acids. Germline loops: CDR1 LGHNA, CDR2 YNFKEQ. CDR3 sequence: CASSQGMSTTYNEQFF. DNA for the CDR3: TGTGCCAGCAGCCAAGGGATGAGTACGACTTACAATGAGCAGTTCTTC.

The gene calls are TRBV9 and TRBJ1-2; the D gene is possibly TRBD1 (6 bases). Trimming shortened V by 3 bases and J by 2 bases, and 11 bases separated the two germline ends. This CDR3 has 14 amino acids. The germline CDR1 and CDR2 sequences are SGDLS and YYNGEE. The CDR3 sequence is CASSAGQLNYGYTF. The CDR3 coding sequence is TGTGCCAGCAGCGCCGGACAGCTCAACTATGGCTACACCTTC.

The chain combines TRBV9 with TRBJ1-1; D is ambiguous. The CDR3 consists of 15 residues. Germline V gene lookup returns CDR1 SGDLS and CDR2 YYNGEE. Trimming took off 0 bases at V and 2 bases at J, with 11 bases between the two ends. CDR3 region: CASSVVRQLNTEAFF. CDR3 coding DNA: TGTGCCAGCAGCGTAGTACGGCAGCTTAACACTGAAGCTTTCTTT.

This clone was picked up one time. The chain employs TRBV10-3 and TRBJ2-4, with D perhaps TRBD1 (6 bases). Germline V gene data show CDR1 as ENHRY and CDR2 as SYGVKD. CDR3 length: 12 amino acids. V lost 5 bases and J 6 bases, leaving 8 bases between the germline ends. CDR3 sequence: CAISTRGNIQYF. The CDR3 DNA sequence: TGTGCCATCAGTACCAGGGGAAACATTCAGTACTTC.

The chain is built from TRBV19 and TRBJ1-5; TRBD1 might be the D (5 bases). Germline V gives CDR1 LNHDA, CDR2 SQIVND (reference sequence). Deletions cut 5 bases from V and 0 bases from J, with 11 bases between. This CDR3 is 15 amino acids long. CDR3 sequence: CASSYRFYSNQPQHF. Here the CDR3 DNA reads TGTGCCAGTAGTTACAGGTTCTATAGCAATCAGCCCCAGCATTTT. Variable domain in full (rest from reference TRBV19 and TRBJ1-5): DGGITQSPKYLFRKEGQNVTLSCEQNLNHDAMYWYRQDPGQGLRLIYYSQIVNDFQKGDIAEGYSVSREKKESFPLTVTSAQKNPTAFYLCASSYRFYSNQPQHFGDGTRLSIL.

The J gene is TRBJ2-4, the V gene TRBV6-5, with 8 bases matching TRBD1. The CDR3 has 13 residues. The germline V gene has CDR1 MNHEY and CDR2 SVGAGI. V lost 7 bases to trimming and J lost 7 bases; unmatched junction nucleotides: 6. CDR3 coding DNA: TGTGCCAGCAAAGACAGGGGACGGAACATTCAGTACTTC. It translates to CASKDRGRNIQYF.

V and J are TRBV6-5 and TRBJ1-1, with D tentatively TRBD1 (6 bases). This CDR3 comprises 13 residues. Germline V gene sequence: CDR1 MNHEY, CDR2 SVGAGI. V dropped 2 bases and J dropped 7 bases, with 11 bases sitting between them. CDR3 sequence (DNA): TGTGCCAGCAGTTACAAACTACAGGGTGAAGCTTTCTTT. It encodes CASSYKLQGEAFF.

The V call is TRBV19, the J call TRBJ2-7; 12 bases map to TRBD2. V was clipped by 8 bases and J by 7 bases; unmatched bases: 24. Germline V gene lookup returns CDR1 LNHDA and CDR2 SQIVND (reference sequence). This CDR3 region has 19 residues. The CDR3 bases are TGTGCCAGTTCGCCGGGCCTCTTGAGGCTAGCGGGAGGGCCTGGGGAGCAGTACTTC. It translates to CASSPGLLRLAGGPGEQYF.

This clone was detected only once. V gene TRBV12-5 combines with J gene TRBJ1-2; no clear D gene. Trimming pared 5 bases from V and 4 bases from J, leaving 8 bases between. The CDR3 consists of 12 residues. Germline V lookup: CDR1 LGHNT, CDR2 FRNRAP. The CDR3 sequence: CASGPVGYGYTF. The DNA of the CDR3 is TGTGCTAGTGGTCCGGTAGGCTATGGCTACACCTTC.

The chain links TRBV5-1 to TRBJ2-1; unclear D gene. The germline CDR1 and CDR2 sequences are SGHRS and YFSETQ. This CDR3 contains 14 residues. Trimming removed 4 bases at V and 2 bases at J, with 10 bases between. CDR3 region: CASSPSDPYNEQFF. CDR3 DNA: TGCGCCAGCAGCCCATCTGACCCCTACAATGAGCAGTTCTTC.

DNA of the CDR3: TGTGCCAGCAAACCACAGGGCCTTCGTGGAAACACCATATATTTT. It yields the protein CASKPQGLRGNTIYF. This chain connects TRBV21-1 to TRBJ1-3; TRBD1 reflects the table's D call only, with no check against the DNA. TRBV21-1 is termed a pseudogene. The CDR3 loop spans 15 amino acids.

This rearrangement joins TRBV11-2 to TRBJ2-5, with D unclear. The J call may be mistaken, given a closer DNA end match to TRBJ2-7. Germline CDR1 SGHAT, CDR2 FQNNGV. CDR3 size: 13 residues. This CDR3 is CASSFSPNYEQYF. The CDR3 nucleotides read TGTGCCAGCAGCTTTTCGCCAAACTACGAGCAGTACTTC.

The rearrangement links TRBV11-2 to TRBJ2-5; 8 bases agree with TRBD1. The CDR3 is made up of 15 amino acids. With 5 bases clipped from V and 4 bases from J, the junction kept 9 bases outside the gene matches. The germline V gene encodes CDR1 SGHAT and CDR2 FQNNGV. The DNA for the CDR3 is TGTGCCAGCAGCGACGGACAGGGACCCCTAGAGACCCAGTACTTC. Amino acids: CASSDGQGPLETQYF.

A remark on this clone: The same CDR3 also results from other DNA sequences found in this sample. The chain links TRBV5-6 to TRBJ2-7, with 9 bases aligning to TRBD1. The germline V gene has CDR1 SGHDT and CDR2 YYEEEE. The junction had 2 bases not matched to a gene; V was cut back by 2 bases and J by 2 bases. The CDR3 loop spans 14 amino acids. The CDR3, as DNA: TGTGCCAGCAGCTTCGGGACAGGGACCTACGAGCAGTACTTC. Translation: CASSFGTGTYEQYF.

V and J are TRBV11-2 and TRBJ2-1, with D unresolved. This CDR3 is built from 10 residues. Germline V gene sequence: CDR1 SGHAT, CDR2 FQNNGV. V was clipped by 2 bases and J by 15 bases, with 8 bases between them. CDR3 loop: CASSLYGPFF. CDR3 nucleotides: TGTGCCAGCAGCTTATATGGGCCGTTCTTC.

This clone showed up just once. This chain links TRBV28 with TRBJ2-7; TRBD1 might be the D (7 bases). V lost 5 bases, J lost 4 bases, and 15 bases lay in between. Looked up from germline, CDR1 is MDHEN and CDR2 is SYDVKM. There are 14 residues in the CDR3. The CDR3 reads CASSPDREVYEQYF. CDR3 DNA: TGTGCCAGCAGTCCAGACAGGGAGGTTTACGAGCAGTACTTC.

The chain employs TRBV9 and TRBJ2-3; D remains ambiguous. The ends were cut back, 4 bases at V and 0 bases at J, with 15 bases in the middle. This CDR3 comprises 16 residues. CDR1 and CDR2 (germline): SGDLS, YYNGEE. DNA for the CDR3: TGTGCCAGCAGCCCCGGAAGGTTCCGAAGCACAGATACGCAGTATTTT. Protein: CASSPGRFRSTDTQYF.

CDR3 nucleotide sequence: TGTGCCAGTAGTTGGGACTTCTCCTACGAGCAGTACTTC. Protein sequence: CASSWDFSYEQYF. The chain has TRBV19 and TRBJ2-7; D is perhaps TRBD2 (6 bases). Trimming removed 5 bases from V and 0 bases from J, with 8 bases in between. The CDR3 runs to 13 residues. Per germline, CDR1 LNHDA and CDR2 SQIVND (reference sequence). The whole variable domain, filled in from reference TRBV19 and TRBJ2-7, reads DGGITQSPKYLFRKEGQNVTLSCEQNLNHDAMYWYRQDPGQGLRLIYYSQIVNDFQKGDIAEGYSVSREKKESFPLTVTSAQKNPTAFYLCASSWDFSYEQYFGPGTRLTVT.

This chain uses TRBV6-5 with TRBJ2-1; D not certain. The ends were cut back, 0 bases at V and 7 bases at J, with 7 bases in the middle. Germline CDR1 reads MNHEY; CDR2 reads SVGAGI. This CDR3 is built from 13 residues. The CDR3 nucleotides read TGTGCCAGCAGTTACTCGAATAGTAATGAGCAGTTCTTC. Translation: CASSYSNSNEQFF.